One T cell receptor (beta chain) is described in this entry. This entry is derived from a study of T cell responses to AZD1222 COVID-19 vaccine. Some clones are missing from TCRdb's copy, which holds only in-frame ones; the method was immunoSEQ multiplex PCR. This sample carries 100,000 to 150,000 clones, about nine tenths of them seen once, and the ten largest clones take 20% to 25%. The germline gives CDR1 SEHNR, CDR2 FQNEAQ (reference sequence). V lost 3 bases, J lost 6 bases, and 11 bases lay in between. The CDR3 is 13 residues long. This sequence joins TRBV7-9 and TRBJ1-2; D unresolved. The receptor was derived from an adult in good health. The material sequenced was peripheral blood, taken on day 0 of AZD1222 vaccination. As DNA, the CDR3 is TGTGCCAGCAGCTTTGCCGGGCGGAATGGCTACACCTTC. It translates to CASSFAGRNGYTF.